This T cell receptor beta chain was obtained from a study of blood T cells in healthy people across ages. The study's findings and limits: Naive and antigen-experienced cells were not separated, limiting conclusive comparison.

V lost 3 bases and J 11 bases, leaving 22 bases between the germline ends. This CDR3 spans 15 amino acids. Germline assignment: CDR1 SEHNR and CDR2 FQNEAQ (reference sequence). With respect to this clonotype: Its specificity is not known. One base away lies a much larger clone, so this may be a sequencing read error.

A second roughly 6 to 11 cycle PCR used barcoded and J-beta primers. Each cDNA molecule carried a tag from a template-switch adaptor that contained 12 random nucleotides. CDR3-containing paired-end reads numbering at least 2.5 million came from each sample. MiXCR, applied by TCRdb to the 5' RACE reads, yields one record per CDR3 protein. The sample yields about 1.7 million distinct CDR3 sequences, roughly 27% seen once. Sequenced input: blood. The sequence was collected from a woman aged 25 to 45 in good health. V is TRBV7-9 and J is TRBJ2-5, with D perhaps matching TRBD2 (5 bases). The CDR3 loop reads CASSFPRGQLNEQYF. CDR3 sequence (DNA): TGTGCCAGCAGCTTTCCCCGCGGGCAACTAAATGAGCAGTACTTC.